The T cell receptor beta chain under discussion was sequenced for a study of control samples from healthy donors and cancer patients. Here immunoSEQ multiplex PCR was the method, and the copy in TCRdb shows in-frame clones only, minus some. The table records some 120,000 clones, approximately 90% of them present only once. The V end lost 3 bases, the J end lost 3 bases, and 4 bases lay between the germline ends. The CDR3 runs to 11 residues. Per germline, CDR1 GTSNPN and CDR2 SVGIG (reference sequence). This clonotype originated in a man younger than 30 in good health. The sample consisted of blood. This rearrangement joins TRBV30 to TRBJ2-3; D not resolved. The CDR3 nucleotides read TGTGCCTGGAGCCGAACAGATACGCAGTATTTT. Residues: CAWSRTDTQYF.